The clone carrying this T cell receptor beta chain was seen just once. The antigen is undetermined. This entry comes from a study of T cell responses to AZD1222 COVID-19 vaccine. Germline V CDR1 and CDR2: MGHRA, YSYEKL. Trimming cost V 1 base and J 5 bases, with 20 bases left between them. The CDR3 totals 17 residues. The study, taken as a whole, reports: White British people made up most donors, females outnumbered males, and clonal diversity was possibly underestimated. Seropositive at baseline were only 5 or 6 AZD1222 recipients.

TCRdb's copy holds only in-frame clones and misses some; the assay was immunoSEQ multiplex PCR. The sample records about 160,000 clones, roughly nine tenths being singletons. V and J are TRBV4-1 and TRBJ1-1; D call uncertain. Source: peripheral blood, taken 28 days after the second AZD1222 dose. This receptor was identified in an adult who received the AZD1222 COVID-19 vaccine. CDR3 DNA sequence: TGCGCCAGCAGCCAAGCCCCCCTTACATTACCGGGGACTGAAGCTTTCTTT. This codes for CASSQAPLTLPGTEAFF.